This T cell receptor (beta chain) was identified during a study of blood T cell repertoires in COVID-19. In the authors' workflow: Amplification from reference gene primers served as the basis for estimated nucleated cell counts. TCRdb keeps only in-frame clones here, not all; method: immunoSEQ multiplex PCR. V and J calls and clone size follow that table, whereas D and trimming were derived from the DNA. The table has under 95,000 clones, roughly 86% seen once. Germline values: CDR1 DFQATT, CDR2 SNEGSKA (reference sequence). CDR3 length: 14 residues. V was clipped by 3 bases and J by 1 base, with 12 bases between them.

The chain has TRBV20-1 and TRBJ1-1; maybe TRBD1 (6 bases). Sample: peripheral blood. The clonotype originates from a woman of 80 years or more with acute or convalescent COVID-19. DNA for the CDR3: TGCAGTGCTAGTCCCGGGACATGGAACACTGAAGCTTTCTTT. This translates into CSASPGTWNTEAFF.